This T cell receptor beta chain comes out of a study of identical twins (dated by TCRdb to 2016 to 2017). Background on the whole study: To test whether fetal clonotypes persist, this study deep-sequenced TCR alpha and beta repertoires from monozygotic twins, from unrelated adults of various ages, and from cord blood. Replicate twin experiments were performed at different times using different library preparation protocols to rule out contamination.

What the research found in general, with its limitations: Zero-insertion analyses could be partly confounded by invariant T cells such as MAIT and iNKT, although diverse VJ usage argued against such confounding for most clonotypes. In monozygotic twins, recombination models systematically underestimated out-of-frame TCR alpha sharing, but the models matched the sharing seen between unrelated individuals. Compared with coincidental sharing between unrelated individuals, out-of-frame TCR alpha sequences shared between twins had an excess of sequences with low generation probability. Because the same donors could not be followed over many years, the conclusions relied on cross-sectional statistical analysis. Fewer insertions were carried by abundant cord blood beta clonotypes, a similar but weaker trend appeared in young adult naive repertoires, and no such trend appeared in memory repertoires. In beta out-of-frame sequences, excess twin sharing was weaker, because having fewer shared sequences lowered the signal-to-noise ratio.

Every donor in the study was a healthy Caucasian. The twin cohort consisted of three pairs of female monozygotic twins, all aged about 18 to 29 years. RNA for TCR libraries was isolated from peripheral blood mononuclear cells. This clonotype occurred many times. It lacks a known antigen. No much larger clone is present one base from it, and per-base qualities are unavailable. The protocol used for the library was 5' RACE. The listed sequencing device is Illumina HiSeq 2000. Template switching introduced a universal primer binding site; the final cDNA contained a unique molecular identifier, enabling accurate counting of TCR cDNA molecules. First-strand cDNA for TCR alpha and beta chains was synthesized from specific primers in the conserved constant-segment region. To control for contamination, each cDNA library was double barcoded with a SMART-Mk sample barcode plus Illumina barcodes. TruSeq adapter sequences and Illumina sample barcodes were added in two successive PCR steps. TCR alpha and beta cDNA libraries were sequenced on the Illumina HiSeq platform with custom primers. Turning to the authors' computational methods: Raw reads were processed with MiGEC to extract unique molecular identifiers, and MiXCR was used to determine CDR3 positions. Recombination models were inferred per individual with the repgenHMM and IGoR tools using an EM algorithm. Shared clonotypes were analyzed with the tcR package in R, and sharing was normalized by the product of cloneset sizes. To study raw recombination free of thymic and clonal selection effects, out-of-frame nonproductive sequences were analyzed. In TCRdb, the public reads were trimmed at Q25 with fastp and aligned with MiXCR, with productive beta chains retained. Duplicate CDR3 protein sequences are folded into a single record with the most common DNA and genes. TCRdb's processing, not the study's, gives the V and J calls here. This sample comprises approximately 680,000 distinct CDR3 sequences, roughly 6.6% of them detected only once. The ten top clones hold roughly 1.6% of the sample.

This sample was also put to use in a study of yellow fever vaccine responses in identical twins. According to the second study: According to the authors, the vaccine-induced T cell response in identical twins seemed to be partly convergent and partly specific to each individual. In the study, vaccine-responding T cell clones were precisely tracked in identical twins.

Sequenced sample: PBMCs. This clonotype was sampled from a woman younger than 35 in good health.

The CDR3 protein is CASSLGPLYNEQFF. In nucleotides, the sequence is TGCGCCAGCAGCCTGGGGCCCCTCTACAATGAGCAGTTCTTC. Recombination connected TRBV5-1 to TRBJ2-1; a tentative D match to TRBD1 spans 5 bases. Taken from the germline V gene, the CDR1 and CDR2 loops are SGHRS and YFSETQ. Its CDR3 holds 14 amino acids, cysteine through phenylalanine. Kept here is only the CDR3 DNA, which spans 42 bases and is read in frame from base 1. The germline ends are 11 bases apart after V is trimmed by 4 bases and J by 3 bases.